The next 13 T cell receptor beta chains were all read from a single sample in a study of blood T cell repertoires in COVID-19. Measured with immunoSEQ multiplex PCR; TCRdb has only the in-frame clones, and not every one. The data contain 250,000 to 300,000 clones, 81% of them singletons. The sample was peripheral blood. Receptors were obtained from a woman aged 55-69 years with active or convalescent COVID-19.

The chain joins TRBV18 to TRBJ1-3; D is unresolved. The length of the CDR3 is 15 residues. Germline V gene sequence: CDR1 KGHSH, CDR2 LQKENI. V was cut by 3 bases and J by 8 bases, with 17 bases left in between. This CDR3 is CASSPHRGDMDTIYF. The CDR3, as DNA: TGTGCCAGCTCACCGCACCGCGGTGATATGGACACCATATATTTT.

In this sample, this clone turned up a few times. In nucleotides, the CDR3 is TGTGCCAGCAGTTGGGGGCGACAGGGACTCCAGTACTTC. It yields the protein CASSWGRQGLQYF. This chain joins TRBV27 and TRBJ2-5; tentative D call: TRBD1 (7 bases). The V and J ends lost 4 bases and 10 bases respectively, with 16 bases between them. The CDR3 has 13 amino acids. Germline loops: CDR1 MNHEY, CDR2 SMNVEV (reference sequence).

The chain has TRBV6-2 or TRBV6-3 and TRBJ1-1; 8 nucleotides match TRBD1. V was clipped by 6 bases and J by 4 bases; unmatched bases: 1. The V gene's germline CDR1 is MNHEY and CDR2 SVGEGT. CDR3 length equals 12 residues. DNA of the CDR3: TGTGCCAGCAGCAGGGGGCTCACTGAAGCTTTCTTT. As protein: CASSRGLTEAFF.

The chain carries TRBV4-1 and TRBJ1-4; possibly TRBD1 for D (6 bases). V lost 0 bases and J 3 bases, leaving 11 bases between the germline ends. Germline CDR1 and CDR2: MGHRA and YSYEKL. The CDR3 is made up of 16 amino acids. CDR3 DNA: TGCGCCAGCAGCCAAGAAACAGGGATGCCTAATGAAAAACTGTTTTTT. Its translation: CASSQETGMPNEKLFF.

The rearrangement links TRBV19 to TRBJ2-7, with D perhaps TRBD2 (6 bases). This CDR3 is 14 amino acids long. Trimming removed 6 bases from V and 3 bases from J, with 15 bases in between. Germline CDR1 is LNHDA and CDR2 is SQIVND (reference sequence). The DNA for the CDR3 is TGTGCCAGTAGCAACACCTGGGACTTCTACGAGCAGTACTTC. This codes for CASSNTWDFYEQYF.

This sequence joins TRBV7-8 and TRBJ1-2; D is unresolved. Trimming removed 1 base from V and 3 bases from J, with 15 bases in between. The CDR3 covers 16 residues. Per the germline V gene, CDR1 is SGHVS and CDR2 is FQNEAQ. CDR3 loop: CASSLVGGEWDYGYTF. DNA for the CDR3: TGTGCCAGCAGCTTAGTAGGTGGGGAGTGGGACTATGGCTACACCTTC. The full variable domain, with the rest looked up from reference TRBV7-8 and TRBJ1-2, is GAGVSQSPRYKVAKRGQDVALRCDPISGHVSLFWYQQALGQGPEFLTYFQNEAQLDKSGLPSDRFFAERPEGSVSTLKIQRTQQEDSAVYLCASSLVGGEWDYGYTFGSGTRLTVV.

This clone was detected once. V gene TRBV6-5 combines with J gene TRBJ2-7; 9 nucleotides match TRBD1. Germline V lookup: CDR1 MNHEY, CDR2 SVGAGI. The CDR3 loop spans 13 amino acids. The junction had 2 bases not matched to a gene; V was cut back by 5 bases and J by 3 bases. CDR3: CASSRTGDYEQYF. Here the CDR3 DNA reads TGTGCCAGCAGTAGGACAGGGGACTACGAGCAGTACTTC.

CDR3 DNA: TGTGCCAGCAGTTACCAGGGACTCTATGGCTACACCTTC. As protein: CASSYQGLYGYTF. The chain joins TRBV7-2 to TRBJ1-2, with D possibly being TRBD1 (5 bases). In germline, CDR1 is SGHTA, CDR2 FQGNSA. The CDR3 covers 13 residues. The ends were cut back, 6 bases at V and 4 bases at J, with 12 bases in the middle.

The V call is TRBV7-9, the J call TRBJ2-3; tentatively, D is TRBD2 (6 bases). This CDR3 contains 16 residues. Germline CDR1 and CDR2: SEHNR and FQNEAQ (reference sequence). Trimming cost V 5 bases and J 3 bases, with 18 bases left between them. CDR3 in DNA: TGTGCCAGCAGCCCCTGGGGGGTTTCGGGTACAGATACGCAGTATTTT. Its protein product is CASSPWGVSGTDTQYF.

The chain employs TRBV28 and TRBJ2-7; D is undetermined. V lost 1 base to trimming and J lost 2 bases, with 3 bases between them. Germline assignment: CDR1 MDHEN and CDR2 SYDVKM. This CDR3 is built from 12 residues. The CDR3 region is CASSLFTYEQYF. The CDR3 region has the DNA TGTGCCAGCAGTTTATTTACCTACGAGCAGTACTTC.

The rearrangement uses TRBV7-2 and TRBJ1-2, with 8 bases identical to TRBD1. The V and J ends lost 4 bases and 4 bases, in that order; junction bases with no gene match: 8. The CDR3 extends over 15 amino acids. Germline loops: CDR1 SGHTA, CDR2 FQGNSA. CDR3 sequence reads: CASSSYRQGSYGYTF. The DNA for the CDR3 is TGTGCCAGCAGCTCTTATCGACAGGGGAGCTATGGCTACACCTTC.

The chain recombines TRBV7-9 with TRBJ2-7; the D gene is possibly TRBD1 (6 bases). V dropped 2 bases and J dropped 2 bases, with 22 bases sitting between them. This CDR3 is 18 amino acids long. Germline loops: CDR1 SEHNR, CDR2 FQNEAQ (reference sequence). DNA for the CDR3: TGTGCCAGCAGCTTAAAAGACTTAGGTAGGCAGGGGACCTACGAGCAGTACTTC. As protein: CASSLKDLGRQGTYEQYF. The complete variable domain, with remaining parts taken from reference TRBV7-9 and TRBJ2-7, reads DTGVSQNPRHKITKRGQNVTFRCDPISEHNRLYWYRQTLGQGPEFLTYFQNEAQLEKSRLLSDRFSAERPKGSFSTLEIQRTEQGDSAMYLCASSLKDLGRQGTYEQYFGPGTRLTVT.

The genes are TRBV3-1 (or the pseudogene TRBV3-2) and TRBJ2-5; D might be TRBD1 (6 bases). The length of the CDR3 is 16 residues. Germline CDR1 and CDR2: LGHDT and YNNKEL (reference sequence). V was clipped by 0 bases and J by 5 bases, with 16 bases between them. CDR3 region: CASSQDFRQGKETQYF. The CDR3 DNA is TGTGCCAGCAGCCAAGATTTTCGGCAGGGGAAGGAGACCCAGTACTTC.